Listed below are T cell receptor beta chains from one sample, sequenced in a study of T cell responses to AZD1222 COVID-19 vaccine. This table comes from immunoSEQ multiplex PCR, and its TCRdb copy is limited to in-frame clones, with some not included. Of roughly 100,000 clones listed, around nine tenths are singletons. The sequences come from peripheral blood, collected 28 days after the second AZD1222 dose. The receptor source for this set is an adult who received the AZD1222 COVID-19 vaccine. The conserved cysteine and the conserved F or W are not part of the CDR3 here. Fields, in order: V gene, CDR3 protein.

TRBV5-4 ASSIGHLIYGYT
TRBV28 ASSSRMTSGSPLIGEQY
TRBV6-1 ASSEEPTGVQPQH
TRBV3-1/TRBV3-2 ASSQGGTDTQY
TRBV7-9 ASESQTTDTIY
TRBV6-5 ASRGGTPITYEQY
TRBV12-3/TRBV12-4 ASSGQMNTEAF
TRBV3-1/TRBV3-2 ASSRRLAGETQY
TRBV7-9 ASSFERNTEAF
TRBV28 ASPPPYDRGRNTEAF
TRBV5-6 ASSLLARYTDTQY
TRBV18 ASSPPDGEQY
TRBV2 AGAPGVIYEQY
TRBV6-1 ASSGSRDRGRGTQY
TRBV7-2 ASSLIGTSNQPQH
TRBV11-2 ASSLIAGVSGEQF
TRBV5-4 ASSPMRGSADTQY
TRBV29-1 SQRADSKQY
TRBV19 ASSRTGVSTYGYT
TRBV24-1 ATSDPDLLYNEQF
TRBV6-6 ASSPNSGQTYNSPLH
TRBV7-2 ASSLDGGPQH
TRBV29-1 SVPGQGASNTEAF
TRBV4-1 ASSQEWGGANYGYT
TRBV19 ASIPSGSYGYT